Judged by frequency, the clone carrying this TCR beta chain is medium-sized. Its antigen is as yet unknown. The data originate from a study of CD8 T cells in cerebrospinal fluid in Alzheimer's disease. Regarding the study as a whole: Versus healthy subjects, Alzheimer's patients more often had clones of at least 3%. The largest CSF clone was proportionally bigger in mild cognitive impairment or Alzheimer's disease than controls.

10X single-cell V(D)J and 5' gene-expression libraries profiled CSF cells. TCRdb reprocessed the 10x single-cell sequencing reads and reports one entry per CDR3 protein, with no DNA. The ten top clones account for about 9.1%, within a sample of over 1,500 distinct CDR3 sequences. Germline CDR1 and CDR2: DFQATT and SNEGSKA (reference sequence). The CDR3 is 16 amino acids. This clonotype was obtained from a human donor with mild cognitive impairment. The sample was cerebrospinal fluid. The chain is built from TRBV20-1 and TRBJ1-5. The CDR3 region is CSATDPRAVGNQPQHF.